These 7 T cell receptor beta chains came from one sample sequenced in a study of CD8 T cells in Susac syndrome. RNA amounts of about 0.5 to 1 ug underwent reverse transcription with random hexamers. TCRdb independently ran MiXCR on the immunoSEQ multiplex PCR reads; one entry per CDR3 protein. Of hundreds of thousands of distinct CDR3 sequences in the sample, about 91% were seen once. The sequenced material came from CD8+ T cells from PBMCs. These receptors all come from a human donor with multiple sclerosis.

This sequence joins TRBV28 and TRBJ2-2, with 8 bases identical to TRBD1. Germline CDR1 is MDHEN and CDR2 is SYDVKM. Trimming cost V 6 bases and J 4 bases; bases outside gene matches: 4. This CDR3 region has 14 residues. This CDR3 is CASRTGAGTGELFF. In DNA form, the CDR3 reads TGTGCCAGCAGGACAGGGGCGGGCACCGGGGAGCTGTTTTTT.

The CDR3 sequence: CSVERWGAVDYGYTF. The DNA for the CDR3 is TGCAGCGTTGAGCGGTGGGGGGCAGTGGACTATGGCTACACCTTC. The chain has TRBV29-1 and TRBJ1-2; D is perhaps TRBD1 (6 bases). CDR3 length: 15 residues. CDR1 is SQVTM and CDR2 is ANQGSEA in the germline V gene. Trimming took off 3 bases at V and 3 bases at J, with 17 bases between the two ends.

J is TRBJ2-1 and V is TRBV5-1; no reliable D call. CDR3 length: 13 residues. V lost 0 bases, J lost 4 bases, and 5 bases lay in between. Germline lookup yields CDR1 SGHRS and CDR2 YFSETQ. CDR3 DNA sequence: TGCGCCAGCAGCTTGGAACTTTACAATGAGCAGTTCTTC. Translation: CASSLELYNEQFF.

This chain joins TRBV12-3 or TRBV12-4 and TRBJ2-1; 16 bases fit TRBD2. After removal of 6 bases from V and 0 bases from J, the junction contained 5 bases not matched to a gene. This CDR3 has 18 amino acids. CDR3 loop: CASRPGLAGGSSYNEQFF. The CDR3 DNA reads TGTGCCAGCAGGCCGGGACTAGCGGGGGGGAGCTCCTACAATGAGCAGTTCTTC.

The chain has TRBV20-1 and TRBJ2-5; 16 bases are shared with TRBD2. V shed 5 bases, J shed 4 bases, and the junction held 4 bases outside the gene matches. This CDR3 has 15 residues. The germline gives CDR1 DFQATT, CDR2 SNEGSKA (reference sequence). In DNA form, the CDR3 reads TGCAGTGCTTCGGGACTAGCGGGGGGGCCAGAGACCCAGTACTTC. Translating gives CSASGLAGGPETQYF.

V is TRBV28 and J is TRBJ2-7; possible D gene TRBD1, 6 bases. There are 10 residues in the CDR3. V lost 4 bases and J 9 bases, leaving 7 bases between the germline ends. Germline CDR1 MDHEN, CDR2 SYDVKM. The CDR3 protein is CASSSGVQYF. In nucleotides, the CDR3 is TGTGCCAGCAGTTCAGGGGTGCAGTACTTC.

V gene TRBV24-1 combines with J gene TRBJ2-6; D not resolved. CDR1 is KGHDR and CDR2 is SFDVKD in the germline V gene. V lost 3 bases to trimming and J lost 1 base, with 3 bases between them. The CDR3 covers 14 residues. CDR3 region: CATSDVSGANVLTF. The CDR3 DNA is TGTGCCACCAGTGATGTGTCTGGGGCCAACGTCCTGACTTTC.